Here is one T cell receptor beta chain with its context. The primer mix had 60 Vbeta and 13 Jbeta primers. Libraries were prepared by immunoSEQ multiplex PCR; TCRdb keeps only in-frame clonotypes and omits some of them. The repertoire consists of 95,000 to 100,000 clones, with 60% to 85% occurring once and the leading ten covering 15% to 20%. The source of the sample is a study of cytomegalovirus exposure and HLA in healthy donors. With V trimmed by 7 bases and J by 8 bases, 10 bases remained unmatched. Germline assignment: CDR1 LNHDA and CDR2 SQIVND (reference sequence). This CDR3 is 15 amino acids long.

The TCR was taken from a man aged 55 to 70 in good health and CMV-seropositive. The chain combines TRBV19 with TRBJ1-6, with 8 bases that match TRBD1. Sequences were obtained from PBMCs. In nucleotides, the CDR3 is TGTGCCAGTATCCCGACAGGGGTGGAGTATTCACCCCTCCACTTT. Translating it yields CASIPTGVEYSPLHF.